These 7 T cell receptor beta chains originate from one sample sequenced in a study of technical replicates of blood from several donors. Produced via immunoSEQ multiplex PCR; TCRdb's table is partial and in-frame only. The table has some 80,000 clones, 90% to 95% seen once. Sequenced sample: T cells isolated from PBMCs. The source is a human donor in good health.

This chain uses TRBV6-5 with TRBJ1-1; 8 positions match TRBD1. Germline V CDR1 and CDR2: MNHEY, SVGAGI. The CDR3 is 13 residues long. V was clipped by 5 bases and J by 7 bases; unmatched bases: 6. CDR3 DNA: TGTGCCAGCAGTCAAAACAGGGGGAATGAAGCTTTCTTT. It is translated as CASSQNRGNEAFF.

This clone was found once. As DNA, the CDR3 is TGTGCCGGAGGTAGGGGGTCAGCCTACGAGCAGTACTTC. It codes for CAGGRGSAYEQYF. The chain is built from TRBV7-9 and TRBJ2-7; tentative D call: TRBD1 (6 bases). The CDR3 is made up of 13 amino acids. CDR1 is SEHNR, CDR2 FQNEAQ, per germline (reference sequence). V lost 11 bases, J lost 2 bases, and 16 bases lay in between.

This clone was recorded only once. The chain carries TRBV4-3 and TRBJ2-5; D is unclear. CDR1 and CDR2 from the germline V gene are LGHNA and YSLEER. This CDR3 spans 15 amino acids. Trimming pared 1 base from V and 2 bases from J, leaving 11 bases between. CDR3 amino acids: CASSQANSPQETQYF. In DNA form, the CDR3 reads TGCGCCAGCAGCCAAGCAAACAGCCCGCAAGAGACCCAGTACTTC.

This clone showed up just once. V usage is TRBV11-2 and J usage is TRBJ2-1; perhaps TRBD1 as D (6 bases). CDR3 length: 13 amino acids. Trimming took off 8 bases at V and 5 bases at J, with 13 bases between the two ends. Germline V gene sequence: CDR1 SGHAT, CDR2 FQNNGV. The CDR3 reads CASAPGAHNEQFF. In DNA form, the CDR3 reads TGTGCCAGCGCCCCAGGGGCCCACAATGAGCAGTTCTTC. Drawing the rest from reference TRBV11-2 and TRBJ2-1, the complete variable domain is EAGVAQSPRYKIIEKRQSVAFWCNPISGHATLYWYQQILGQGPKLLIQFQNNGVVDDSQLPKDRFSAERLKGVDSTLKIQPAKLEDSAVYLCASAPGAHNEQFFGPGTRLTVL.

The V call is TRBV19, the J call TRBJ1-5; 9 bases are shared with TRBD1. The CDR3 contains 14 residues. With 8 bases clipped from V and 3 bases from J, the junction kept 5 bases outside the gene matches. Germline V lookup: CDR1 LNHDA, CDR2 SQIVND (reference sequence). The CDR3 spells CASVRTGDNQPQHF. In DNA form, the CDR3 reads TGTGCCAGTGTACGGACAGGGGACAATCAGCCCCAGCATTTT.

The genes are TRBV27 and TRBJ1-1; D is ambiguous. CDR1 is MNHEY, CDR2 SMNVEV, per germline (reference sequence). The CDR3 covers 14 residues. Trimming stripped 3 bases from V and 0 bases from J, with 8 bases between. The CDR3 DNA sequence: TGTGCCAGCAGTTTTGGCACCCTGAACACTGAAGCTTTCTTT. It is translated as CASSFGTLNTEAFF.

The CDR3 DNA sequence: TGCGCCAGCAGCAGTCGACAGGTGGACGGGGATTATGGCTACACCTTC. Its protein is CASSSRQVDGDYGYTF. The gene calls are TRBV5-1 and TRBJ1-2; TRBD1 might be the D (6 bases). Trimming shortened V by 4 bases and J by 5 bases, and 21 bases separated the two germline ends. The germline gives CDR1 SGHRS, CDR2 YFSETQ. The CDR3 contains 16 residues.